The sequence of this T cell receptor (beta chain) was determined in a study of technical replicates of blood from a handful of donors. TCRdb keeps only in-frame clones here, not all; method: immunoSEQ multiplex PCR. The sample lists tens of thousands of clones, roughly 92% occurring once. The CDR3 runs 14 residues. The V end lost 5 bases, the J end lost 3 bases, and 14 bases lay between the germline ends. The V gene's germline CDR1 is MNHNS and CDR2 SASEGT. The clonotype originates from a human donor in good health. J is TRBJ2-7 and V is TRBV6-1, with a tentative D call TRBD2 (6 bases). The source material was T cells isolated from PBMCs. The chain's CDR3 is CASSRDWRGYEQYF. As DNA, the CDR3 is TGTGCCAGCAGTAGAGACTGGCGGGGCTACGAGCAGTACTTC.